This is a list of T cell receptor beta chains from one sample in a study of beta chain features in type 1 diabetes. TCRdb's copy holds only in-frame clones and misses some; the assay was immunoSEQ multiplex PCR. Counted here are roughly 730,000 clones, 10% to 15% occurring once; the ten biggest clones make up less than 0.025%. The sample was naive CD4+ T cells from blood. Every receptor here comes from a man aged 18-30 years with type 1 diabetes. Both conserved end residues are part of each CDR3. The D gene is left open where the match is weak. Clone size is stated in some rows and not others, as once, few, many or a class when expanded.

TRBD1 | TRBJ2-7 | . | TRBV9 | CASSVQGDSYEQYF | TGTGCCAGCAGCGTGCAGGGGGATTCCTACGAGCAGTACTTC
. | TRBJ1-2 | . | TRBV7-6 | CASSLGGWEGYTF | TGTGCCAGCAGCTTAGGAGGGTGGGAGGGCTACACCTTC
. | TRBJ1-2 | . | TRBV9 | CASSASTVYGYTF | TGTGCCAGCAGCGCAAGCACGGTCTATGGCTACACCTTC
TRBD1 | TRBJ1-6 | few | TRBV19 | CASTPRDRGNSPLHF | TGTGCCAGTACCCCAAGGGACAGGGGTAATTCACCCCTCCACTTT
. | TRBJ1-4 | few | TRBV7-2 | CASSSQGQVGEKLFF | TGTGCCAGCAGCTCCCAGGGACAAGTGGGTGAAAAACTGTTTTTT
TRBD1 | TRBJ2-5 | few | TRBV6-1 | CASSVLGQGETQYF | TGTGCCAGCAGTGTTTTGGGACAGGGAGAGACCCAGTACTTC
. | TRBJ2-5 | . | TRBV6-1 | CASSEVVAGQETQYF | TGTGCCAGCAGTGAAGTAGTGGCAGGCCAAGAGACCCAGTACTTC
. | TRBJ1-1 | few | TRBV28 | CASSPLPPRGEAFF | TGTGCCAGCAGTCCCCTACCACCCAGAGGTGAAGCTTTCTTT
TRBD2 | TRBJ2-1 | . | TRBV7-2 | CASSHPRGGAYNEQFF | TGTGCCAGCAGTCACCCGCGGGGGGGCGCCTACAATGAGCAGTTCTTC
. | TRBJ2-3 | few | TRBV6-5 | CASSYSRSGGTDTQYF | TGTGCCAGCAGTTACTCGAGGTCAGGGGGCACAGATACGCAGTATTTT
. | TRBJ2-7 | . | TRBV14 | CASSYGEGDRDRAEQYF | TGTGCCAGCAGCTATGGGGAGGGAGACAGGGATAGAGCCGAGCAGTACTTC
. | TRBJ2-1 | . | TRBV28 | CASSLLGNEQFF | TGTGCCAGCAGTTTATTAGGAAATGAGCAGTTCTTC
. | TRBJ2-7 | . | TRBV7-2 | CASSSPWGNEQYF | TGTGCCAGCAGCTCCCCCTGGGGCAACGAGCAGTACTTC
TRBD2 | TRBJ2-3 | many | TRBV7-9 | CASSRSGGATDTQYF | TGTGCCAGCAGCCGCAGCGGGGGGGCCACAGATACGCAGTATTTT
TRBD1 | TRBJ1-2 | few | TRBV9 | CASSAGQGNYGYTF | TGTGCCAGCAGCGCGGGACAGGGAAACTATGGCTACACCTTC
. | TRBJ2-4 | . | TRBV30 | CAWSVTDSGIQYF | TGTGCCTGGAGTGTCACCGACAGCGGAATTCAGTACTTC
TRBD2 | TRBJ2-5 | few | TRBV6-1 | CASSGKDGGYQLTQYF | TGTGCCAGCAGTGGAAAAGACGGGGGGTACCAACTGACCCAGTACTTC
TRBD1 | TRBJ1-5 | . | TRBV28 | CASSPGQGTRLAQHF | TGTGCCAGCAGTCCCGGACAGGGTACCCGTCTGGCCCAGCATTTT
TRBD1 | TRBJ2-7 | . | TRBV19 | CASSTVQGNEQYF | TGTGCCAGTAGTACAGTACAGGGGAACGAGCAGTACTTC
. | TRBJ1-2 | . | TRBV4-2 | CASSQDTGYGYTF | TGTGCCAGCAGCCAGGATACAGGGTATGGCTACACCTTC
. | TRBJ1-2 | . | TRBV18 | CASSSTGTQRNYGYTF | TGTGCCAGCTCCTCGACCGGGACACAAAGAAACTATGGCTACACCTTC
. | TRBJ2-7 | . | TRBV15 | CATSRDIGEQYF | TGTGCCACCAGCAGAGATATAGGCGAGCAGTACTTC
. | TRBJ1-2 | . | TRBV18 | CASSPGPVYGYTF | TGTGCCAGCTCGCCAGGACCGGTCTATGGCTACACCTTC
. | TRBJ1-1 | . | TRBV5-1 | CASSPGQRTSRDEAFF | TGCGCCAGCAGCCCCGGACAGAGAACATCTAGGGATGAAGCTTTCTTT
TRBD1 | TRBJ2-7 | . | TRBV4-2 | CASSQEGTGSYEQYF | TGTGCCAGCAGCCAAGAGGGGACAGGGTCCTACGAGCAGTACTTC
TRBD1 | TRBJ2-6 | . | TRBV7-3 | CASSKGQAFGGANVLTF | TGTGCCAGCAGCAAGGGACAGGCCTTCGGAGGGGCCAACGTCCTGACTTTC
. | TRBJ2-5 | few | TRBV6-5 | CASRGRGLETQYF | TGTGCCAGCAGGGGAAGGGGTTTGGAGACCCAGTACTTC
TRBD1 | TRBJ1-1 | . | TRBV6-5 | CASSSGTGMNTEAFF | TGTGCCAGCAGCTCCGGGACAGGAATGAACACTGAAGCTTTCTTT
. | TRBJ1-6 | few | TRBV4-1 | CASSQGSGVLSPLHF | TGCGCCAGCAGCCAGGGTTCCGGGGTTTTATCACCCCTCCACTTT
. | TRBJ2-5 | few | TRBV11-3 | CASSLDFRGQETQYF | TGTGCCAGCAGCTTAGATTTCCGGGGGCAAGAGACCCAGTACTTC
TRBD1 | TRBJ1-5 | . | TRBV19 | CASNGDRGFDEPQHF | TGTGCCAGTAACGGGGACAGGGGATTCGATGAGCCCCAGCATTTT
. | TRBJ2-7 | . | TRBV18 | CASSPPGGYEQYF | TGTGCCAGCTCACCACCGGGCGGTTACGAGCAGTACTTC
TRBD2 | TRBJ2-3 | . | TRBV7-3 | CASSPGRTSGGGTDTQYF | TGTGCCAGCAGCCCGGGGAGGACTAGCGGGGGTGGCACAGATACGCAGTATTTT
. | TRBJ1-1 | . | TRBV30 | CAWNQNTEAFF | TGTGCCTGGAATCAGAACACTGAAGCTTTCTTT
TRBD1 | TRBJ1-1 | few | TRBV27 | CASSRGTVNTEAFF | TGTGCCAGCAGTAGAGGGACAGTGAACACTGAAGCTTTCTTT
TRBD1 | TRBJ2-1 | . | TRBV6-5 | CASSYSGTGSYNEQFF | TGTGCCAGCAGTTACTCCGGGACAGGGTCCTACAATGAGCAGTTCTTC
TRBD1 | TRBJ2-2 | few | TRBV2 | CASSVGQGDTGELFF | TGTGCCAGCAGCGTTGGACAGGGAGACACCGGGGAGCTGTTTTTT
TRBD1 | TRBJ2-5 | . | TRBV4-1 | CASSRRQGAQGEETQYF | TGCGCCAGCAGTCGAAGACAGGGGGCCCAGGGAGAAGAGACCCAGTACTTC